One sample yielded the 26 T cell receptor beta chains listed below, sequenced in a study of beta chain features in type 1 diabetes. Study findings and constraints: All four CD4+ subsets of Type 1 diabetes patients contained TCRB CDR3s that were moderately but significantly shorter.

Their antigen targets remain unknown. cDNA synthesis used the whole RNA isolate, giving expressed TCRB sequences. The table came from immunoSEQ multiplex PCR; TCRdb's copy has only in-frame clones and leaves some out. The table lists hundreds of thousands of clones, 15% of them singletons, with 0.015% to 0.017% in the top ten. Sequenced material: naive CD4+ T cells from blood. Source of these receptors: a man between 18 and 35 years old with type 1 diabetes.

The gene calls are TRBV5-1 and TRBJ2-5; 14 nucleotides match TRBD2. The J segment lost 3 bases and the V segment lost 4 bases, leaving 8 bases of the junction unmatched. The CDR3 runs to 17 residues. Per germline, CDR1 SGHRS and CDR2 YFSETQ. The CDR3 DNA reads TGCGCCAGCAGCGAACGACTAGCGGGAGGGCCTGAAGAGACCCAGTACTTC. This codes for CASSERLAGGPEETQYF.

This clone was counted only a few times. The chain has TRBV7-2 and TRBJ2-1; 11 nucleotides align to TRBD1. The V gene's germline CDR1 is SGHTA and CDR2 FQGNSA. The CDR3 runs 16 residues. Germline trimming cut 5 bases from V and 8 bases from J; bases unmatched to any gene: 11. Here the CDR3 reads CASSPRGTGGFDEQFF. The CDR3 DNA reads TGTGCCAGCAGCCCCCGGGGGACAGGGGGGTTTGATGAGCAGTTCTTC.

The chain employs TRBV5-4 and TRBJ2-2; 14 bases match TRBD2. The CDR3 is made up of 15 amino acids. The J segment lost 8 bases and the V segment lost 4 bases, leaving 4 bases of the junction unmatched. CDR1 SGHNT and CDR2 YYREEE come from the germline V gene (reference sequence). Here the CDR3 reads CASSRGTSGSGELFF. The CDR3 nucleotides read TGTGCCAGCAGCCGCGGGACTAGCGGGAGTGGGGAGCTGTTTTTT.

This clone was counted only a few times. The rearrangement joins TRBV9 to TRBJ2-1; 11 nucleotides line up with TRBD2. Germline V gene lookup returns CDR1 SGDLS and CDR2 YYNGEE. Trimming at V came to 1 base and at J to 7 bases, leaving 10 bases not matched to a gene. The CDR3 loop spans 17 amino acids. In DNA form, the CDR3 reads TGTGCCAGCAGCGTAACGGCCCTAGCGGGAGGTCGGAATGAGCAGTTCTTC. It is translated as CASSVTALAGGRNEQFF.

The sample holds a few counts of this clone. The chain couples TRBV29-1 to TRBJ2-5; the D is unclear. The better agreement between TRBJ2-7 and the DNA end casts doubt on the J call. The CDR3 is made up of 11 amino acids. The germline gives CDR1 SQVTM, CDR2 ANQGSEA. CDR3 in DNA: TGCAGCGTTGAATTAACCTACGAGCAGTACTTC. Translated, it gives CSVELTYEQYF.

The chain recombines TRBV7-2 with TRBJ2-2; 7 nucleotides match TRBD1. CDR3 size: 14 residues. V shed 5 bases, J shed 6 bases, and the junction held 6 bases outside the gene matches. Germline V gene data show CDR1 as SGHTA and CDR2 as FQGNSA. The CDR3 spells CASSATTGPGELFF. The CDR3 DNA follows: TGTGCCAGCAGCGCAACGACAGGGCCCGGGGAGCTGTTTTTT.

This clone came up a few times. J is TRBJ2-7 and V is TRBV5-1, with TRBD1 as a possible D gene (6 bases). Germline V gene data show CDR1 as SGHRS and CDR2 as YFSETQ. This CDR3 region has 16 residues. With 0 bases removed from V and 4 bases from J, the gap between germline ends came to 17 bases. CDR3 protein: CASSLATGIFRYEQYF. The CDR3 bases are TGCGCCAGCAGCTTGGCGACAGGCATCTTCAGGTACGAGCAGTACTTC.

V gene TRBV28 combines with J gene TRBJ2-3; no definite D call. CDR1 is MDHEN and CDR2 is SYDVKM in the germline V gene. The CDR3 is made up of 13 amino acids. Trimming took off 6 bases at V and 3 bases at J, with 10 bases between the two ends. CDR3 in amino acids: CASRRSVTDTQYF. In nucleotides, the CDR3 is TGTGCCAGCAGAAGATCGGTGACAGATACGCAGTATTTT.

The genes are TRBV18 and TRBJ1-2; tentatively, D is TRBD1 (6 bases). Trimming stripped 6 bases from V and 4 bases from J, with 21 bases between. Per germline, CDR1 KGHSH and CDR2 LQKENI. The CDR3 totals 16 residues. The CDR3: CASSLPGGGQAYGYTF. The CDR3 DNA follows: TGTGCCAGCTCCCTCCCGGGCGGGGGGCAAGCCTATGGCTACACCTTC. The full variable domain, completed using reference TRBV18 and TRBJ1-2, is NAGVMQNPRHLVRRRGQEARLRCSPMKGHSHVYWYRQLPEEGLKFMVYLQKENIIDESGMPKERFSAEFPKEGPSILRIQQVVRGDSAAYFCASSLPGGGQAYGYTFGSGTRLTVV.

This clone appeared a few times. This chain uses TRBV30 with TRBJ1-2; no clear D. V was pared by 5 bases and J by 0 bases, with 13 bases between. This CDR3 spans 14 amino acids. The germline V gene has CDR1 GTSNPN and CDR2 SVGIG (reference sequence). The CDR3, as DNA: TGTGCCTGGGCGGACTGGCGAGCTAACTATGGCTACACCTTC. Translated, it gives CAWADWRANYGYTF. Full variable domain (outside the CDR3, taken from reference TRBV30 and TRBJ1-2): SQTIHQWPATLVQPVGSPLSLECTVEGTSNPNLYWYRQAAGRGLQLLFYSVGIGQISSEVPQNLSASRPQDRQFILSSKKLLLSDSGFYLCAWADWRANYGYTFGSGTRLTVV.

This clone occurred a few times. The V gene is TRBV7-7, the J gene TRBJ2-7; D might be TRBD2 (6 bases). The CDR3 extends over 14 amino acids. In germline, CDR1 is SSHAT, CDR2 FNYEAQ (reference sequence). Trimming left V 5 bases short and J 7 bases short, with 18 bases between. As DNA, the CDR3 is TGTGCCAGCAGCCGGGACTCGCTTCGATTGGAGCAGTACTTC. This translates into CASSRDSLRLEQYF.

This clone was seen a handful of times. This chain connects TRBV19 to TRBJ2-1, with D unresolved. The CDR3 is 15 amino acids. Trimming pared 5 bases from V and 1 base from J, leaving 12 bases between. Germline values: CDR1 LNHDA, CDR2 SQIVND (reference sequence). The CDR3 is CASSSQVKSYNEQFF. Here the CDR3 DNA reads TGTGCCAGTAGTTCCCAGGTGAAGTCCTACAATGAGCAGTTCTTC.

This rearrangement joins TRBV4-3 to TRBJ2-7, with TRBD2 as a possible D gene (5 bases). The germline V gene encodes CDR1 LGHNA and CDR2 YSLEER. This CDR3 comprises 15 residues. V lost 4 bases to trimming and J lost 0 bases, with 13 bases between them. The CDR3 protein is CASSPRAEGSYEQYF. CDR3 DNA: TGCGCCAGCAGCCCTCGGGCAGAGGGCTCCTACGAGCAGTACTTC.

The rearrangement links TRBV6-6 to TRBJ2-2; 8 bases are shared with TRBD1. Germline CDR1 and CDR2: MNHNY and SVGAGI (reference sequence). V lost 5 bases to trimming and J lost 5 bases; unmatched junction nucleotides: 4. The CDR3 contains 14 residues. This CDR3 reads CASSAGGGTGELFF. DNA of the CDR3: TGTGCCAGCAGTGCAGGGGGCGGTACCGGGGAGCTGTTTTTT.

The chain joins TRBV5-4 to TRBJ1-1; D gene uncertain. Per germline, CDR1 SGHNT and CDR2 YYREEE (reference sequence). Trimming took off 1 base at V and 1 base at J, with 5 bases between the two ends. CDR3 length: 13 residues. The chain's CDR3 is CASSLPSNTEAFF. CDR3 coding DNA: TGTGCCAGCAGCTTGCCTTCGAACACTGAAGCTTTCTTT.

The chain uses TRBV6-6 and TRBJ1-5, with D tentatively TRBD1 (6 bases). The ends were cut back, 2 bases at V and 13 bases at J, with 24 bases in the middle. The CDR3 is made up of 16 amino acids. The germline V gene has CDR1 MNHNY and CDR2 SVGAGI (reference sequence). The CDR3 loop reads CASSYRPKGGDTPQHF. The CDR3 coding sequence is TGTGCCAGCAGTTACAGACCTAAGGGGGGGGACACGCCACAGCATTTT.

The sample holds a few counts of this clone. The chain couples TRBV6-5 to TRBJ1-1; D gene ambiguous. This CDR3 region has 13 residues. V was cut by 7 bases and J by 1 base, with 10 bases left in between. Germline lookup yields CDR1 MNHEY and CDR2 SVGAGI. The CDR3 loop is CASTLNRNTEAFF. The CDR3 DNA sequence: TGTGCCAGCACTCTAAACAGGAACACTGAAGCTTTCTTT.

This sequence joins TRBV6-6 and TRBJ2-7; 7 nucleotides line up with TRBD1. The junction had 4 bases not matched to a gene; V was cut back by 6 bases and J by 2 bases. The CDR3 is made up of 13 amino acids. CDR1 and CDR2 (germline): MNHNY, SVGAGI (reference sequence). The CDR3 reads CASRRDSTYEQYF. The CDR3 DNA is TGTGCCAGCAGACGGGACAGCACCTACGAGCAGTACTTC.

The table lists this clone with a few counts. CDR3: CASGQIRQIDQPQHF. The CDR3 region has the DNA TGTGCTAGTGGCCAAATCCGACAGATTGATCAGCCCCAGCATTTT. The V gene is TRBV12-5, the J gene TRBJ1-5; D is possibly TRBD1 (5 bases). CDR3 length equals 15 residues. Germline values: CDR1 LGHNT, CDR2 FRNRAP. Trimming removed 6 bases at V and 5 bases at J, with 17 bases between. Supplemented by reference TRBV12-5 and TRBJ1-5, the full variable domain reads DARVTQTPRHKVTEMGQEVTMRCQPILGHNTVFWYRQTMMQGLELLAYFRNRAPLDDSGMPKDRFSAEMPDATLATLKIQPSEPRDSAVYFCASGQIRQIDQPQHFGDGTRLSIL.

CDR3 loop: CASSVRSGSPEQFF. The CDR3 DNA reads as TGTGCCAGCAGCGTCAGGAGCGGGAGCCCTGAGCAGTTCTTC. The rearrangement links TRBV9 to TRBJ2-1; 8 bases are a match to TRBD2. V trimming: 2 bases; J trimming: 9 bases; junction bases outside the gene matches: 7. Germline values: CDR1 SGDLS, CDR2 YYNGEE. CDR3 length equals 14 residues.

This clone was detected only a few times. The junction differs from germline at one of its ends, possibly a read error. J is TRBJ2-3 and V is TRBV4-3, with 10 positions matching TRBD2. Germline CDR1 LGHNA, CDR2 YSLEER. There are 16 residues in the CDR3. The CDR3 here is CASSKEVSGGGDTQYF. In nucleotides, the CDR3 is TGCGCCAGCAGCAAAGAGGTCAGCGGGGGGGGAGATACGCAGTATTTT.

This clone appeared a few times. V and J are TRBV9 and TRBJ1-5; unclear D gene. CDR1 and CDR2 (germline): SGDLS, YYNGEE. CDR3 size: 15 residues. Trimming took 0 bases from V and 2 from J, leaving 9 bases between them. In DNA, the CDR3 is TGTGCCAGCAGCGTAGGTGCGGGTGGCAATCAGCCCCAGCATTTT. Amino acid sequence: CASSVGAGGNQPQHF.

CDR3 sequence reads: CASRKGQASYEQYF. The CDR3 DNA is TGTGCCAGCAGGAAGGGACAGGCCTCCTACGAGCAGTACTTC. This chain joins TRBV2 and TRBJ2-7, with 8 bases matching TRBD1. The CDR3 totals 14 residues. Per the germline V gene, CDR1 is SNHLY and CDR2 is FYNNEI. Unmatched junction bases numbered 4, after V lost 6 bases and J lost 0 bases.

This clone was seen more than once but under ten times. This CDR3 is also generated by other DNA sequences in the sample. This rearrangement joins TRBV20-1 to TRBJ1-1; 7 bases map to TRBD1. The CDR3 has 10 amino acids. Trimming took 6 bases from V and 8 from J; bases not matched to a gene: 3. The germline CDR1 and CDR2 sequences are DFQATT and SNEGSKA (reference sequence). In nucleotides, the CDR3 is TGCAGTGCCAGCAGGGGGGAAGCTTTCTTT. Encoded protein: CSASRGEAFF.

This chain uses TRBV27 with TRBJ1-6; weak D call: TRBD1 (6 bases). V lost 6 bases and J lost 6, with 15 bases in between. CDR1 is MNHEY and CDR2 is SMNVEV in the germline V gene (reference sequence). This CDR3 region has 15 residues. Here the CDR3 reads CASSYVGQFNSPLHF. The CDR3 DNA follows: TGTGCCAGCAGCTACGTCGGACAGTTTAATTCACCCCTCCACTTT.

This clone was counted only a few times. The genes are TRBV28 and TRBJ2-1; D gene unclear. V lost 6 bases and J lost 6, with 12 bases in between. Germline lookup yields CDR1 MDHEN and CDR2 SYDVKM. CDR3 size: 13 residues. The CDR3 DNA follows: TGTGCCAGCAGCCCCCCCAACTCCAATGAGCAGTTCTTC. Protein: CASSPPNSNEQFF.